This T cell receptor beta chain comes out of a study of spatial heterogeneity in lung cancer. Study as a whole: Sequencing consistently turned up more beta-chain sequences than alpha-chain sequences.

The study tagged each TCR cDNA molecule with a unique molecular identifier. TCRdb ran MiXCR on the 5' RACE reads and lists one entry per CDR3 protein. The profile shows around 40,000 distinct CDR3 sequences, 4.5% to 6% of them singletons. Time point of the sample: sample taken at primary tumor resection. Tumor, nontumor lung or frozen PBMC supplied whole RNA, sequenced without sorting. The cohort: around 77 early-stage, untreated non-small cell lung cancer patients. This clonotype was observed many times. The antigen is undetermined. The CDR3 runs 15 residues. Trimming stripped 0 bases from V and 0 bases from J, with 7 bases between. Germline V gene data show CDR1 as SGDLS and CDR2 as YYNGEE. Findings and limits, study-wide: Blood contained ubiquitous expanded tumor TCRs more at resection than at follow-up.

This sequence originates from a male donor with early-stage non-small cell lung cancer. The input for sequencing was PBMCs, taken at surgery. The rearrangement joins TRBV9 to TRBJ1-5; no firm D call. The CDR3 region has the DNA TGTGCCAGCAGCGTAGATGCGAATAGCAATCAGCCCCAGCATTTT. Translation gives CASSVDANSNQPQHF.